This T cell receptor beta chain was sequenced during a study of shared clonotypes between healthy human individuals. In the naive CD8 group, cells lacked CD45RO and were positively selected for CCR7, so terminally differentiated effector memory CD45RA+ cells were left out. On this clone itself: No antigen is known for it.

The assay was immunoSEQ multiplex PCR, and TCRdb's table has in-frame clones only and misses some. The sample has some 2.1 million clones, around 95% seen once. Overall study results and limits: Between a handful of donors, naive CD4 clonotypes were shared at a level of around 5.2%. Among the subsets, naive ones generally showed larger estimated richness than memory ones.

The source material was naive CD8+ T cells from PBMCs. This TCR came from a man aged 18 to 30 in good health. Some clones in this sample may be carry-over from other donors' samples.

The CDR3: CASRLDYEQYF. The CDR3 nucleotides are TGTGCCAGCAGATTGGACTACGAGCAGTACTTC. The chain has TRBV2 and TRBJ2-7; D gene uncertain. V was pared by 6 bases and J by 3 bases, with 6 bases between. Per the germline V gene, CDR1 is SNHLY and CDR2 is FYNNEI. This CDR3 is 11 amino acids long.